This TCR beta chain appears in the sequencing data of a study of blood T cell repertoires in COVID-19. The assay was immunoSEQ multiplex PCR, and TCRdb's table has in-frame clones only and misses some. This sample carries 200,000 to 250,000 clones, roughly 90% of them seen once, and the ten largest clones take approximately 3%. Sequencing was done on a sample of PBMCs or T cells enriched from blood (not recorded which). The receptor was isolated from a woman between 45 and 60 years old in a cohort exposed to, infected with or recovered from COVID-19 (not recorded which).

The CDR3 sequence: CASSQDLGGERSPLHF. In DNA form, the CDR3 reads TGCGCCAGCAGCCAAGATCTCGGGGGGGAGCGATCACCCCTCCACTTT. This chain links TRBV4-3 with TRBJ1-6, with a possible D match to TRBD1 (5 bases). This CDR3 spans 16 amino acids. Per the germline V gene, CDR1 is LGHNA and CDR2 is YSLEER. Trimming pared 0 bases from V and 10 bases from J, leaving 16 bases between.